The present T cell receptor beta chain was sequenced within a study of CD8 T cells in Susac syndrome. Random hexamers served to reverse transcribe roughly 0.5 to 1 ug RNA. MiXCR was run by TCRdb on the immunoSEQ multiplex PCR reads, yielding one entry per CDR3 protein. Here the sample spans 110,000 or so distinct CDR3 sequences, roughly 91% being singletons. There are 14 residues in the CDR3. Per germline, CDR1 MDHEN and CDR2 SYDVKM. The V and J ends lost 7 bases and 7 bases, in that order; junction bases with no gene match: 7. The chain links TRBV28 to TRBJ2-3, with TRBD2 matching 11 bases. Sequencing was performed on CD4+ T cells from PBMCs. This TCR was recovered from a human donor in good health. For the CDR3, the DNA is TGTGCCAGCAATCTTAGCGGGGGGGTATATACGCAGTATTTT. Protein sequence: CASNLSGGVYTQYF. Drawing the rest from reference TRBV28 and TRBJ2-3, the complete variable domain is DVKVTQSSRYLVKRTGEKVFLECVQDMDHENMFWYRQDPGLGLRLIYFSYDVKMKEKGDIPEGYSVSREKKERFSLILESASTNQTSMYLCASNLSGGVYTQYFGPGTRLTVL.